This T cell receptor (beta chain) derives from a study of T cell responses to AZD1222 COVID-19 vaccine. General study findings and limits: After the peak T cell response, and only then, were repertoires sampled.

Only in-frame clones appear in the TCRdb table, and some are missing; sequencing was by immunoSEQ multiplex PCR. The table records around 120,000 clones, roughly 89% of them present only once. A note on this clone: Its antigen is not identified.

Trimming removed 4 bases from V and 9 bases from J, with 18 bases in between. This CDR3 has 14 amino acids. In germline, CDR1 is SEHNR, CDR2 FQNEAQ (reference sequence). The chain combines TRBV7-9 with TRBJ1-2, with D hard to call. The sample in question was peripheral blood, obtained on day 0 of AZD1222 vaccination. The clonotype was recovered from an adult in good health. CDR3 bases: TGTGCCAGCAGCTCCCGAGCCGAGTCTTATAGCTACACCTTC. Protein sequence: CASSSRAESYSYTF.